This T cell receptor (beta chain) came from a study of cytomegalovirus exposure and HLA in healthy donors (dated by TCRdb to 2017 to 2019). Broadly, across the study: An earlier analysis of approximately 590 of the donors reported about 250 Gb of sequence data and around 120 million unique TCR beta sequences from 150 million to 200 million T cells. Five DR-DQ haplotypes were handled as single units for association and clustering, since linkage in the cohort was strong. Alongside the repertoire data, information on donor age, sex, ethnicity and CMV serostatus was compiled. The T cell repertoires of several hundred subjects were profiled by immunosequencing and related to cytomegalovirus serostatus. Among the roughly 400 genotyped donors, 81% belonged to the genetic ancestry cluster associated with self-reported Caucasian donors. A later genetic analysis used genome-wide SNP genotypes for about 60% of the roughly 670 donors, treating that subset as a discovery cohort. Typing coverage varied by locus: roughly 620-640 donors for A, B, C, DRB1 and DQB1; roughly 560 for DQA1; nearly 610 for DPA1; approximately 490 for DPB1. In the later analysis, no new phenotypic data were used to find candidate immune exposures; instead, reliance was placed on TCR beta sequences and their occurrence across donors. Every discovery cohort repertoire had been produced on one sequencing platform. The study aimed to test whether signatures of past pathogen exposure could be identified by cataloging public T cell receptors. To decide whether each TCR beta V gene segment behaved as functional or pseudogenic, an earlier analysis of 587 of the donors relied on high-throughput TCR beta sequencing. In a later analysis, previously published TCR beta repertoires from 550 to 750 donors were re-analyzed and high-resolution HLA genotyping was added so that TCR occurrence patterns could be studied. To predict cytomegalovirus infection status, the study brought together high-throughput TCR immunosequencing, statistical association of individual TCRs with disease status, and machine learning. Class I and class II HLA loci were covered by the typing at four-digit resolution. Among about 400 genotyped donors of the cohort, an average of approximately 240,000 unique TCR beta nucleotide sequences was sequenced per donor, of which about 18% were non-productive. About 280 gigabases of sequencing data and approximately 92 million unique TCR sequences made up an early release that covered around 640 HLA-typed donors. A separate validation cohort of roughly 120 different subjects was used in addition to the 666-subject first cohort. The full study reports these points: A cluster of highly shared sequence variants was judged likely to represent a technical artifact of the sequencing pipeline. Because counts were too low, about 18 rarely observed V segments, including chromosome 9 orphons, were left out of the earlier analysis of 587 of the donors. V-gene and J-gene trimming of TCR beta chains was associated with a missense DCLRE1C variant in a later genetic analysis, and the association was replicated in an independent cohort. In both the original and validation cohorts, the classifier was reported to diagnose cytomegalovirus status with high specificity and sensitivity. At a false discovery rate of 0.05, a later analysis linked under 20,000 TCR beta sequences to specific HLA alleles. In an earlier analysis of some 500 of the donors, most TCR beta V segments appeared in productive rearrangements about 87% or about 30% of the time, broadly matching IMGT annotations. The presence/absence analyses assumed that sequencing depth was roughly uniform across donors, and that assumption may not be true. A later analysis found that TCR association rates varied across HLA loci, with DRB1 alleles showing the most associated TCRs and HLA-C alleles the fewest. Linkage disequilibrium might explain the correlated functional status among segregating V segments, but an unknown experimental factor could not be excluded. According to a later genetic analysis, donors in an Asian-associated ancestry cluster had fewer N-insertions in productive TCRs than the approximately 610-donor mean. In a later analysis, several top co-occurrence clusters were reported to appear linked to parvovirus B19, influenza, CMV and Epstein-Barr virus. The study listed over 150 TCR beta chains as associated with cytomegalovirus. While some public TCRs were present in many individuals, most TCR sequences turned up only very rarely across donors. According to the authors, the approach could potentially be generalized to other disease states and immunological phenotypes. Strong co-occurrence of HLA alleles, especially DR and DQ, made assigning TCR associations to individual alleles difficult. The only immune exposure information available for the cohort was CMV serostatus. A later analysis found that most CMV-associated TCR beta chains appeared HLA-restricted, with HLA associations seemingly driven largely by CMV exposure. Because some donors lacked HLA typing at each locus, the association tests relied only on the typed subset. Some IMGT-functional V segments, including TRBV6-2 and TRBV6-3, could not be distinguished by the 87-base-pair reads and were therefore excluded. A further reported finding was that TCR beta sequences accurately predicted the HLA-A and HLA-B alleles for most subjects in the first cohort. In a later analysis, HLA-associated TCR beta chains were found to be more clonally expanded and to have lower generation probabilities than equally common non-associated chains. Only TCR beta chains were sequenced in this cohort, and the absence of alpha or paired-chain data limited detectable features. A few of the identified cytomegalovirus-associated TCR beta chains were confirmed in vitro to be specific for cytomegalovirus antigens.

Unmatched junction bases come to 13, with V trimmed by 6 bases and J by 5 bases. The germline V gene sets CDR1 to MDHEN and CDR2 to SYDVKM. The CDR3 contains 16 residues, cysteine and phenylalanine counted. CDR3 DNA only is kept here, 48 bases in frame from base 1. The cohort comprised some 700 healthy bone marrow donors. At the time of sampling, every cohort member was nominally healthy, though immune exposures that went unrecorded were likely present. CMV serostatus was recorded as positive for 289 and negative for about half of the 666 cohort members, whereas no CMV serostatus was recorded for the donor in question. Every donor gave a peripheral blood sample, and the peripheral blood mononuclear cells from that sample were used for TCR beta sequencing. The Qiagen DNeasy Blood Extraction Kit was used to extract genomic DNA from the blood cell samples. The library was obtained by the immunoSEQ multiplex PCR assay. For the multiplex PCR, a mixture combining 60 forward primers for TCR Vbeta segments and 13 reverse primers for TCR Jbeta segments was used. The CDR3 region of rearranged TCR beta genes was amplified from genomic DNA by a multiplex PCR assay. Amplified TCR beta libraries were sequenced as 87-base-pair reads on the Illumina HiSeq System. The paper's data handling went like this. A later analysis tallied around 82 million unique TCR beta chains across the 666 repertoires, and about 10 million of those chains were shared by two or more donors. Raw reads were error-corrected and collapsed into unique sequences with a nearest-neighbor algorithm that merged closely related sequences to remove PCR and sequencing errors. Alignment of CDR3 sequences to IMGT reference sequences was used to assign V, D and J gene segments. For a sequence to be retained, at least a six-nucleotide match to both a V gene segment and a J gene segment was required. A rearrangement was called productive if the CDR3 had no stop codons and remained in frame with V and J, and every other rearrangement was called non-productive. CDR3 was defined according to IMGT convention as the region running from the second conserved V-encoded cysteine to the conserved J-encoded phenylalanine. The earlier analysis of about 570 of the donors excluded any sequence lacking an unambiguous match to a single V gene segment. An earlier analysis of 500 to 600 of the donors classified V segments as functional when productive rearrangements were above 56.7% and as segregating when the standard deviation between donors was above 5%. A statistical classification framework was developed to diagnose cytomegalovirus status using the catalog of TCR beta chain sequences. In a later analysis, V and J genes were assigned by comparing TCR nucleotide sequences against IMGT/GENE-DB human TR gene sequences. Using the TCRdist pipeline, a later analysis assigned CDR3 sequences along with most-parsimonious VDJ recombination scenarios. A later analysis defined each TCR beta chain by its CDR3 amino acid sequence plus V-gene family, and excluded reads lacking a unique V-gene family. As a way to deal with suspected cross-contamination and a sequencing artifact, a later analysis dropped 640 or so nucleotide sequences that were highly shared and had low generation probability. A later analysis calculated a clonal expansion index for each public chain from normalized within-repertoire ranks of inferred template counts. A later analysis computed generation probabilities with a VDJ recombination model fitted to out-of-frame rearrangements, and checked the results against IGoR. In a later analysis, TCR-TCR, TCR-HLA and TCR-CMV co-occurrence was scored with hypergeometric tests, and a repertoire-size bias correction was applied to TCR pairs. False discovery rates were estimated in a later analysis by permuting HLA or CMV assignments 20 times. In a later analysis, co-occurring TCRs were grouped using DBSCAN, and TCRdist sequence similarity was added for clustering within HLA-allele-positive subsets. Repertoires with fewer than 30,000 or more than 120,000 public chains, plus five repertoires with anomalous nucleotide sharing, were excluded from co-occurrence clustering. The table was pulled from immuneACCESS by TCRdb, which kept in-frame rearrangements only. Such tables lose some clones; where checked, under half of the loss comes from unresolved V genes, and the rest has no known cause. V, J and clone size were drawn from that table, and D and trimming were deduced from the DNA. For this sample there are some 140,000 clones; around three quarters appear just once. The leading ten clones occupy about 4.4% of the sample.

In the case of this clone: Its antigen is not yet known. The record has no base qualities; no much larger clone is one base away.

The sequence was obtained from a man aged 25-45 years in good health. The rearrangement combines TRBV28 with TRBJ1-3, and 7 bases in between align with TRBD1. Sequenced input: PBMCs. The CDR3 protein sequence reads: CASSNKLWDRRNTIYF. The sequenced DNA: TGTGCCAGCAGCAATAAACTTTGGGACAGAAGAAACACCATATATTTT.